These T cell receptor beta chains were read from a single sample in a study of chemoradiotherapy in HPV16-positive cancers. Sequenced by immunoSEQ multiplex PCR; TCRdb stores in-frame clones only, minus some. This sample carries about 14,000 clones, more than 70% of them seen once, and the ten largest clones take approximately 4.7%. Sequencing was performed on tumor tissue, taken from a patient who underwent chemoradiotherapy. The receptors shown here come from a human donor with HPV-associated anogenital cancer. Each CDR3 is given with its conserved first and last residue. D genes are given only for firm matches. Where a row states a size, it is once, few, many or the class of an expanded clone; other rows omit it.

j_call v_call clone_size d_call cdr3_nt cdr3_aa
TRBJ2-1 TRBV18 . TRBD1 TGTGCCAGCTCACCACTTGGACAGGGGGGCTACAATGAGCAGTTCTTC CASSPLGQGGYNEQFF
TRBJ1-3 TRBV11-2 . . TGTGCCAGCAGCTTCGATAGGGGCCACACCATATATTTT CASSFDRGHTIYF
TRBJ2-5 TRBV7-9 . TRBD2 TGTGCCAGCAGACTTCTAGCGGGGCCGACCCAGTACTTC CASRLLAGPTQYF
TRBJ2-5 TRBV6-5 . . TGTGCCAGCAGTTACGTAGACTTCCAAGAGACCCAGTACTTC CASSYVDFQETQYF
TRBJ2-5 TRBV7-2 . . TGTGCCAGCAGCCCTCCCTGGGCGAAGGAGACCCAGTACTTC CASSPPWAKETQYF
TRBJ2-5 TRBV7-2 . . TGTGCCAGCAGCTTTTCGTGGGGTTTGGAGACCCAGTACTTC CASSFSWGLETQYF
TRBJ2-3 TRBV19 . . TGTGCCAGTAGTCAGGGGATGATTATAACAGATACGCAGTATTTT CASSQGMIITDTQYF
TRBJ1-5 TRBV11-3 . TRBD1 TGTGCCAGCAGCTTAGACGGGACAGGGAGGCAGCCCCAGCATTTT CASSLDGTGRQPQHF
TRBJ2-5 TRBV5-8 . . TGTGCCAGCAGCCCCGGGGCGGGCAGGGTGACCCCGGAGACCCAGTACTTC CASSPGAGRVTPETQYF
TRBJ1-2 TRBV4-1 few . TGCGCCAGCAGCCAAGAGGGGGGGCTAGGGGGCTACACCTTC CASSQEGGLGGYTF
TRBJ1-2 TRBV28 once . TGTGCCAGCAGTTCCCCAGGATCCTCCCACTATGGCTACACCTTC CASSSPGSSHYGYTF
TRBJ1-1 TRBV30 . TRBD1 TGTGCCCGATCGACAGGGCTGGATGACACTGAAGCTTTCTTT CARSTGLDDTEAFF
TRBJ2-3 TRBV10-3 . . TGTGCCATCCGCCAAAGCACAGATACGCAGTATTTT CAIRQSTDTQYF
TRBJ2-2 TRBV5-1 . . TGCGCCAGCAGCCCACAGGGATACACCGGGGAGCTGTTTTTT CASSPQGYTGELFF
TRBJ2-1 TRBV9 . TRBD2 TGTGCCAGCAACGGACTAGCGGGCAATGAGCAGTTCTTC CASNGLAGNEQFF
TRBJ2-7 TRBV5-6 once TRBD1 TGTGCCAGCAGCATCGGGACAGTGTCATACGAGCAGTACTTC CASSIGTVSYEQYF
TRBJ2-1 TRBV2 . TRBD1 TGTGCCAGCAGTGAGATACAGGGGGCTAACAATGAGCAGTTCTTC CASSEIQGANNEQFF
TRBJ2-5 TRBV30 once TRBD2 TGTGCCTGGGAGCGGGATGGCCCCTCCCAGTACTTC CAWERDGPSQYF
TRBJ1-3 TRBV5-3 . . TGTGCCAGAAGCAAACGACAGGTCTCTGGAAACACCATATATTTT CARSKRQVSGNTIYF
TRBJ2-1 TRBV6-4 . . TGTGCCAGCAGCCCCTGGGGGGGCAGCTCCTACAATGAGCAGTTCTTC CASSPWGGSSYNEQFF
TRBJ2-1 TRBV27 . . TGTGCCAGCAGTTTGTGGGGCCCCTACAATGAGCAGTTCTTC CASSLWGPYNEQFF
TRBJ1-5 TRBV10-3 . TRBD1 TGTGCCATCAGTTGGGACAGGGCACAGCCCCAGCATTTT CAISWDRAQPQHF
TRBJ2-3 TRBV5-1 . . TGCGCCAGCAGCCTAACGGACTACACAGATACGCAGTATTTT CASSLTDYTDTQYF
TRBJ1-5 TRBV2 . . TGTGCCAGCAGTGATACCGGGCAGCCCCAGCATTTT CASSDTGQPQHF
TRBJ2-7 TRBV11-2 . . TGTGCCAGCAGCTTAGTCCCGGACGGCTTCTACGAGCAGTACTTC CASSLVPDGFYEQYF
TRBJ1-3 TRBV21-1 . . TGTGCCAGCAGCGCCCACGGCAGGGATGGAAACACCATATATTTT CASSAHGRDGNTIYF
TRBJ2-1 TRBV30 . TRBD2 TGTGCCTCGATAGCGGGATGGGGGGGGATGGAGCAGTTCTTC CASIAGWGGMEQFF
TRBJ1-6 TRBV6-1 . TRBD1 TGTGCCAGCACCTGGGACAGGTATAATTCACCCCTCCACTTT CASTWDRYNSPLHF
TRBJ2-6 TRBV7-9 . TRBD1 TGTGCCAGCAGCTTTGACAGGGCAACGAGAGGGGCCAACGTCCTGACTTTC CASSFDRATRGANVLTF
TRBJ2-3 TRBV27 . . TGTGCCAGCAGCCCTAATCCCGGGCCAGATACGCAGTATTTT CASSPNPGPDTQYF
TRBJ2-7 TRBV14 . TRBD1 TGTGCCAGCAGCCAAGGGCGACAGGGGGCTGGCGAGCAGTACTTC CASSQGRQGAGEQYF
TRBJ2-1 TRBV7-2 . . TGTGCCAGCAGCCTAAACTCCAGGGGAGAGCAGTTCTTC CASSLNSRGEQFF
TRBJ1-3 TRBV30 . . TGTGCCTGGAGTGTCGCACTCGGAAACACCATATATTTT CAWSVALGNTIYF
TRBJ2-7 TRBV5-1 . TRBD2 TGCGCCAGCAGCCCCAGTATGGCGGGAGCTGCCAGCTACGAGCAGTACTTC CASSPSMAGAASYEQYF
TRBJ2-1 TRBV28 . TRBD2 TGTGCCAGCAGTCCACTCCCGGGACTAGGAAAGTTCTTC CASSPLPGLGKFF
TRBJ1-1 TRBV5-5 . . TGTGCCAGCAGCTTCCAGAACACTGAAGCTTTCTTT CASSFQNTEAFF
TRBJ2-1 TRBV7-6 . TRBD2 TGTGCCAGCAGCCCCGGGACGGGAGCGGGGGAGCAGTTCTTC CASSPGTGAGEQFF
TRBJ2-6 TRBV10-1 . . TGCGCCAGCAGTGCAGGTATTGGGGCCAACGTCCTGACTTTC CASSAGIGANVLTF
TRBJ1-1 TRBV13 . . TGTGCCAGCAGCTCTGGGGGGCGCGGCACTGAAGCTTTCTTT CASSSGGRGTEAFF
TRBJ1-3 TRBV7-8 . . TGTGCCAGCAGCCCGACAGCCAGCTCTGGAAACACCATATATTTT CASSPTASSGNTIYF
TRBJ1-1 TRBV6-5 . TRBD1 TGTGCCAGCAGCCCCCCGGACAGGGCATCTGAAGCTTTCTTT CASSPPDRASEAFF
TRBJ1-4 TRBV19 . TRBD1 TGTGCCAGTATGCCAGAGGGGGCGCGAGATGAAAAACTGTTTTTT CASMPEGARDEKLFF
TRBJ2-2 TRBV7-8 once . TGTGCCAGCAGCTTAGCTCGGTCGGGGTCCGGGGAGCTGTTTTTT CASSLARSGSGELFF
TRBJ2-3 TRBV11-2 . . TGTGCCAGCAGCCTAAGAACAGAAGGCGGCCCAGATACGCAGTATTTT CASSLRTEGGPDTQYF
TRBJ2-3 TRBV29-1 . TRBD2 TGCAGCGTTGAAGTGGTAGCGGGTGATACGCAGTATTTT CSVEVVAGDTQYF
TRBJ2-1 TRBV29-1 . . TGCAGCTCTAATGGGGCATACAATGAGCAGTTCTTC CSSNGAYNEQFF
TRBJ2-5 TRBV5-6 . TRBD2 TGTGCCAGCAGCATCGGACTAGCGGGGGGCCAAGAGACCCAGTACTTC CASSIGLAGGQETQYF
TRBJ1-2 TRBV4-3 . . TGCGCCAGCAGTCTACTTCCGGGGGAGAGGAACTATGGCTACACCTTC CASSLLPGERNYGYTF
TRBJ1-1 TRBV14 . TRBD1 TGTGCCAGCAGCCACAGGACGGGACAGGTAAACACTGAAGCTTTCTTT CASSHRTGQVNTEAFF
TRBJ2-5 TRBV7-2 . . TGTGCCAGCAGCTTAGCTGTCCAAGAGACCCAGTACTTC CASSLAVQETQYF
TRBJ1-5 TRBV7-9 . . TGTGCCAGCACCACTTGGGAGGGGGACACGGACGGAGGGCAGCCCCAGCATTTT CASTTWEGDTDGGQPQHF
TRBJ2-7 TRBV27 . . TGTGCCAGCAGTTTAGGCGAGCAGTACTTC CASSLGEQYF
TRBJ2-7 TRBV15 . . TGTGCCACCAGCAGAGATACCAGGGGACACGAGCAGTACTTC CATSRDTRGHEQYF
TRBJ2-5 TRBV5-1 once TRBD2 TGCGCCAGCAGCTTGGACTCGACTAGCGGCCAAGAGACCCAGTACTTC CASSLDSTSGQETQYF